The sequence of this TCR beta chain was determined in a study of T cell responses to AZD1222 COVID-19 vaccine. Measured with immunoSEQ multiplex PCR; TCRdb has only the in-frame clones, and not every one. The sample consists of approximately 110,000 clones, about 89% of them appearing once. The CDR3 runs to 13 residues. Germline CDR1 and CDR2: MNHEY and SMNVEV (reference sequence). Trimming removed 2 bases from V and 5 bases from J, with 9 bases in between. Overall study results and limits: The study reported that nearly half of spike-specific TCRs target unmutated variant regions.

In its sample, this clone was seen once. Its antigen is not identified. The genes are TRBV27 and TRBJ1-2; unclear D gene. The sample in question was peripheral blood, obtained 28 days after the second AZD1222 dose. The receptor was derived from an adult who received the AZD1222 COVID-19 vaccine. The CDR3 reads CASSLVDGYGYTF. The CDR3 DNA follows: TGTGCCAGCAGTTTAGTGGACGGATATGGCTACACCTTC.